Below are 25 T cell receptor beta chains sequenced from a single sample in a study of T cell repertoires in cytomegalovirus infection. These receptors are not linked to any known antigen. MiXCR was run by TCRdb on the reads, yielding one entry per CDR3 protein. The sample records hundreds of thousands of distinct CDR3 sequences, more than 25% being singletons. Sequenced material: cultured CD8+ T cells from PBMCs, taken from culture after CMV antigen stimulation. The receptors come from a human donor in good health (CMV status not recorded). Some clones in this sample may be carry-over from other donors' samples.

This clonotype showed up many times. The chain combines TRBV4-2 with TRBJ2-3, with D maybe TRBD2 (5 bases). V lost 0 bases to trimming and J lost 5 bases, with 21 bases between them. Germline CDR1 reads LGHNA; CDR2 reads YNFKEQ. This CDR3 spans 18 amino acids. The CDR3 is CASSQEGRGVMKEDTQYF. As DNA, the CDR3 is TGTGCCAGCAGCCAAGAGGGCCGGGGAGTGATGAAAGAAGATACGCAGTATTTT.

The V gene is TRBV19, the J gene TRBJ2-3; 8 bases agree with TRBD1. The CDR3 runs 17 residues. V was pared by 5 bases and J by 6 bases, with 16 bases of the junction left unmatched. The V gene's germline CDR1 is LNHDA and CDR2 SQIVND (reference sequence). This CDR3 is CASSSRTGLSPVDTQYF. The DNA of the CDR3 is TGTGCCAGTAGTTCCAGGACAGGGTTGAGCCCTGTGGATACGCAGTATTTT.

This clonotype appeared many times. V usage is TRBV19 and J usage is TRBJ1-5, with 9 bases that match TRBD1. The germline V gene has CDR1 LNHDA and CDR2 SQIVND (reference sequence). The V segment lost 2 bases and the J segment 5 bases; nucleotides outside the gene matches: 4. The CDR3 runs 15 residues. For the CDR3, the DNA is TGTGCCAGTAGTATACTCCGGGACAGGGATCAGCCCCAGCATTTT. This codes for CASSILRDRDQPQHF.

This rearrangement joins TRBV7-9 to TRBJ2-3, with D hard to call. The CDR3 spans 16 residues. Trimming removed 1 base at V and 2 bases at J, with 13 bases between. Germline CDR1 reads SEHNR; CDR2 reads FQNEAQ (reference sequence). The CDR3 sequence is CASSLGSILATDTQYF. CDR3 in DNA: TGTGCCAGCAGCTTAGGGTCCATCTTGGCCACAGATACGCAGTATTTT.

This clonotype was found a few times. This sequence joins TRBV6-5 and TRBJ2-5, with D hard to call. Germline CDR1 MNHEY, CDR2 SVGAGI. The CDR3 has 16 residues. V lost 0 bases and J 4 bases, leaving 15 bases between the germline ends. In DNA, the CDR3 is TGTGCCAGCAGTTACTCCTTCAAAGAGTATGGAGAGACCCAGTACTTC. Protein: CASSYSFKEYGETQYF.

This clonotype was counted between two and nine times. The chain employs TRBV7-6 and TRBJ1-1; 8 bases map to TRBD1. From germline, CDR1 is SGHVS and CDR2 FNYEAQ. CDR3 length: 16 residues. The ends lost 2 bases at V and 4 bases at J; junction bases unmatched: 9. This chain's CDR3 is CASSLPGQGWSTEAFF. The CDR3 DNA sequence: TGTGCCAGCAGCTTACCAGGACAGGGTTGGAGCACTGAAGCTTTCTTT.

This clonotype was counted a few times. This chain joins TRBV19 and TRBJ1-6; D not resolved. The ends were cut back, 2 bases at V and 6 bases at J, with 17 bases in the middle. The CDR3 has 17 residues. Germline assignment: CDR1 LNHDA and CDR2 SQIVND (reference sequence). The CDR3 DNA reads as TGTGCCAGTAGTATATCCCTCCTCGGGCAGTTTAATTCACCCCTCCACTTT. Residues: CASSISLLGQFNSPLHF.

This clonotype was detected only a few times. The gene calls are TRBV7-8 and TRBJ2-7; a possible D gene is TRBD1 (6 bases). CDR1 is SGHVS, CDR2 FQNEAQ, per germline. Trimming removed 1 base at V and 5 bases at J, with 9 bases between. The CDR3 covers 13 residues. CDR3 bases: TGTGCCAGCAGCTTAGGGGCAGGGGACGAGCAGTACGTC. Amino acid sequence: CASSLGAGDEQYV.

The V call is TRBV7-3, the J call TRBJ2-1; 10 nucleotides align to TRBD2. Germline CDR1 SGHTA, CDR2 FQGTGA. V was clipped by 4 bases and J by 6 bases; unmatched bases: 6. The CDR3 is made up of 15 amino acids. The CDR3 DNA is TGTGCCAGCAGCTCCCTAGCGGGGGCCGTCAATGAGCAGTTCTTC. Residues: CASSSLAGAVNEQFF.

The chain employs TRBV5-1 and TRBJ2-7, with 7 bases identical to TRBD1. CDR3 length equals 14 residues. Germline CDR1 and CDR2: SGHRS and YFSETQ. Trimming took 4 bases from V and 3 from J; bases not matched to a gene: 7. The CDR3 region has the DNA TGCGCCAGCAGCGCAGGGACAGCCGACTACGAGCAGTACTTC. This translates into CASSAGTADYEQYF.

The CDR3: CASSEYMNTEAFF. CDR3 nucleotides: TGTGCCAGCAGTGAATACATGAACACTGAAGCTTTCTTT. The V and J genes are TRBV6-2 or TRBV6-3 and TRBJ1-1, with D hard to call. The CDR3 has 13 residues. CDR1 and CDR2 (germline): MNHEY, SVGEGT. V gave up 5 bases and J gave up 0 bases, with 7 bases separating them.

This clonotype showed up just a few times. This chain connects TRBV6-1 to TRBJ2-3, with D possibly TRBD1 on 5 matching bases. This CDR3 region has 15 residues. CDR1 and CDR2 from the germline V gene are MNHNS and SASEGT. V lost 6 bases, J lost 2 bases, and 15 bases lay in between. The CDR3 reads CASSASWGNTDTQYF. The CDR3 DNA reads TGTGCCAGCAGCGCCTCTTGGGGCAACACAGATACGCAGTATTTT.

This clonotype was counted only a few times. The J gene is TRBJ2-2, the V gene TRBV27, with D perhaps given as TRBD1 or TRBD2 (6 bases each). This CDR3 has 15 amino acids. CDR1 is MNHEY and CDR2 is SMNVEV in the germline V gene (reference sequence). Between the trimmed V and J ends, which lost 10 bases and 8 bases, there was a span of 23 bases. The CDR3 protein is CATIQTGRPGGELFF. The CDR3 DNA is TGTGCCACCATCCAAACAGGGAGGCCAGGAGGGGAGCTGTTTTTT.

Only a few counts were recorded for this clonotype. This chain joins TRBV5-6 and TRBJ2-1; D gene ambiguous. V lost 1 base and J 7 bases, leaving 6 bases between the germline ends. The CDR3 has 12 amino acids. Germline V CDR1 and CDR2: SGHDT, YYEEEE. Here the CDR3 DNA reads TGTGCCAGCAGCTTGTGGTGGAATGAGCAGTTCTTC. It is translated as CASSLWWNEQFF.

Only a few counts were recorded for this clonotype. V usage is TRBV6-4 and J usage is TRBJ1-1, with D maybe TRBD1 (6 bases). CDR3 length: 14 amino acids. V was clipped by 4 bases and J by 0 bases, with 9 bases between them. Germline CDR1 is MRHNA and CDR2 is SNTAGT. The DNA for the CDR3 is TGTGCCAGCAGTGGAGGGGACATGAACACTGAAGCTTTCTTT. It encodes CASSGGDMNTEAFF.

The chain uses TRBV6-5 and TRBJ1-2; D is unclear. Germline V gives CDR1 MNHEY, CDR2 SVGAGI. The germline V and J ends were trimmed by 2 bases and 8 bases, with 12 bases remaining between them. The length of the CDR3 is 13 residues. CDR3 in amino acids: CASSYGGKSGYTF. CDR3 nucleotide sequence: TGTGCCAGCAGTTACGGAGGGAAAAGCGGCTACACCTTC.

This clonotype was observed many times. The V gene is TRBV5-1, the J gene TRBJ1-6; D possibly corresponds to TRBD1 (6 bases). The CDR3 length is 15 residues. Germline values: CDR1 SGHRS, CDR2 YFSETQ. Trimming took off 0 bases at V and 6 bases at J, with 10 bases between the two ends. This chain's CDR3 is CASSLVWTANSPLHF. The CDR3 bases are TGCGCCAGCAGCTTGGTCTGGACAGCTAATTCACCCCTCCACTTT.

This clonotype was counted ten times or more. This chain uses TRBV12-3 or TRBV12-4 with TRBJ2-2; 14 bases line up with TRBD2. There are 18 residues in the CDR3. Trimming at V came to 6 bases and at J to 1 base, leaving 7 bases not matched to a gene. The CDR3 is CASRKKGTSGGNTGELFF. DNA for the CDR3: TGTGCCAGCAGGAAAAAAGGGACTAGCGGGGGGAACACCGGGGAGCTGTTTTTT.

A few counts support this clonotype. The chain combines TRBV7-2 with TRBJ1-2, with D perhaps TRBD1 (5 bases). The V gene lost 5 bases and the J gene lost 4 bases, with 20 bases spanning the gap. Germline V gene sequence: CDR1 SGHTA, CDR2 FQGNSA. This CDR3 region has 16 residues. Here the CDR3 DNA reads TGTGCCAGCAGCATCCCCTCGGGACTGCCGACCTATGGCTACACCTTC. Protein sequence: CASSIPSGLPTYGYTF.

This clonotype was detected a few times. This chain's CDR3 is CSAVDRGPHHFSYNEQFF. The CDR3 nucleotides are TGCAGTGCTGTGGACAGGGGGCCCCACCACTTCTCCTACAATGAGCAGTTCTTC. The rearrangement links TRBV20-1 to TRBJ2-1; TRBD1 agrees at 11 bases. The junction had 12 bases not matched to a gene; V was cut back by 5 bases and J by 0 bases. CDR1 is DFQATT, CDR2 SNEGSKA, per germline (reference sequence). The CDR3 consists of 18 residues.

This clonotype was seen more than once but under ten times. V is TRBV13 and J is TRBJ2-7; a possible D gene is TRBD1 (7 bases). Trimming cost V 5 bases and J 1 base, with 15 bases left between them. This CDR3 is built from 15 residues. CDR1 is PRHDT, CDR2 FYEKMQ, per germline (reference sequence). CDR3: CASSLQGEESYEQYV. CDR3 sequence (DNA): TGTGCCAGCAGCCTTCAGGGGGAGGAATCCTACGAGCAGTACGTC.

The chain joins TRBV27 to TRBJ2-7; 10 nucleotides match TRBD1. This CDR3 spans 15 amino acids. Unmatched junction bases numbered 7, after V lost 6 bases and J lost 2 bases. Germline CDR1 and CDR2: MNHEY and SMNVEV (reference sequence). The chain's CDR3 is CASRFTGQGAYEQYF. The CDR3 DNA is TGTGCCAGCAGGTTCACAGGACAGGGGGCCTACGAGCAGTACTTC.

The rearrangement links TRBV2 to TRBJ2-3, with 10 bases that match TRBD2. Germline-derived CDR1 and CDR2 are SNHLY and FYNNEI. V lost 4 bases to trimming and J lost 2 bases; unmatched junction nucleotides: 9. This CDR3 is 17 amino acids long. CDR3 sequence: CASSVALAGALTDTQYF. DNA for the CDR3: TGTGCCAGCAGTGTGGCTCTAGCGGGGGCACTCACAGATACGCAGTATTTT.

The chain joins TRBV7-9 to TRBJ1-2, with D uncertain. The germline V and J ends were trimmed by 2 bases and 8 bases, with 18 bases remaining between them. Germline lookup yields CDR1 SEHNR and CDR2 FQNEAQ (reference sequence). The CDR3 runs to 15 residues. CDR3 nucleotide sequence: TGTGCCAGCAGCTTAAGCCCCTGGAGGGTTGAGGGCTACACCTTC. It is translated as CASSLSPWRVEGYTF.

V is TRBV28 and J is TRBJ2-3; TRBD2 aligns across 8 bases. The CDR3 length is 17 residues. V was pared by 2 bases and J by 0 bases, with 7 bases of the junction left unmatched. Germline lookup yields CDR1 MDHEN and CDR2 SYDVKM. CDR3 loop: CASSLDPGGRSTDTQYF. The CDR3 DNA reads TGTGCCAGCAGTTTAGATCCGGGCGGGAGGAGCACAGATACGCAGTATTTT.